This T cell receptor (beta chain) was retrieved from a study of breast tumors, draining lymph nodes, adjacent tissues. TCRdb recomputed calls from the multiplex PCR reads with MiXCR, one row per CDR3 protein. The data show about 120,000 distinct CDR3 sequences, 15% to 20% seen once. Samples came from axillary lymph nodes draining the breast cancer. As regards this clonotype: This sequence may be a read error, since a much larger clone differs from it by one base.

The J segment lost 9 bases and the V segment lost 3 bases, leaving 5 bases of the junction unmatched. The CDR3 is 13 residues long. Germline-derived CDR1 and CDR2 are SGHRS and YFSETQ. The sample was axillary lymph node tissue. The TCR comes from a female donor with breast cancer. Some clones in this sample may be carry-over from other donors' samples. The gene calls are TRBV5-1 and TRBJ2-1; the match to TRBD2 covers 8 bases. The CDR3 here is CASSSHTSGEQFF. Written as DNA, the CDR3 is TGCGCCAGCAGCTCCCATACTAGCGGTGAGCAGTTCTTC.